Following are 8 T cell receptor beta chains from one sample sequenced in a study of blood T cell repertoires in COVID-19. Method: immunoSEQ multiplex PCR; TCRdb's copy keeps in-frame clones and lacks some. The sample shows 250,000 to 300,000 clones, around 90% of them seen only once. Sequenced sample: peripheral blood. The receptors were sampled from a woman between 50 and 59 years old who had recovered from COVID-19.

The chain uses TRBV11-2 and TRBJ1-1; 9 bases align to TRBD1. CDR3 length equals 16 residues. V shed 2 bases and J 4 bases; nucleotides not matched to a gene: 8. Germline CDR1 SGHAT, CDR2 FQNNGV. CDR3 nucleotide sequence: TGTGCCAGCAGCTTAATGGGACAGGGCTATGGCACTGAAGCTTTCTTT. Translating gives CASSLMGQGYGTEAFF.

The CDR3 region has the DNA TGTGCCAGCAGCGTAGTCGCAGGGAATGGCTACACCTTC. Translated, it gives CASSVVAGNGYTF. The chain has TRBV9 and TRBJ1-2; D perhaps matches TRBD1 (5 bases). This CDR3 is built from 13 residues. The germline V and J ends were trimmed by 0 bases and 6 bases, with 9 bases remaining between them. The germline CDR1 and CDR2 sequences are SGDLS and YYNGEE.

The chain is built from TRBV11-3 and TRBJ2-6, with D uncertain. The CDR3 contains 15 residues. Trimming removed 0 bases from V and 2 bases from J, with 5 bases in between. Germline values: CDR1 SGHNT, CDR2 YENEEA. The CDR3 loop reads CASSLDGTGANVLTF. CDR3 sequence (DNA): TGTGCCAGCAGCTTAGACGGTACTGGGGCCAACGTCCTGACTTTC.

This clone was recorded once. The chain joins TRBV7-8 to TRBJ2-7, with TRBD2 identical over 8 bases. This CDR3 region has 16 residues. After removal of 4 bases from V and 4 bases from J, the junction contained 12 bases not matched to a gene. In germline, CDR1 is SGHVS, CDR2 FQNEAQ. DNA for the CDR3: TGTGCCAGCAGCTCCGGGACTAGGGATGGAGTATACGAGCAGTACTTC. Residues: CASSSGTRDGVYEQYF.

J is TRBJ2-7 and V is TRBV11-2; 8 nucleotides line up with TRBD2. The trim removed 0 bases at V and 4 bases at J, leaving 8 bases unmatched. CDR1 is SGHAT, CDR2 FQNNGV, per germline. CDR3 size: 16 residues. CDR3 amino acids: CASSLDSGGWGYEQYF. CDR3 DNA: TGTGCCAGCAGCTTAGACTCGGGAGGGTGGGGTTACGAGCAGTACTTC.

This clone occurred once. The chain recombines TRBV6-6 with TRBJ1-1, with TRBD1 identical over 10 bases. Germline-derived CDR1 and CDR2 are MNHNY and SVGAGI (reference sequence). The CDR3 length is 15 residues. V dropped 4 bases and J dropped 4; count of bases not matched to a gene: 6. CDR3 sequence: CASSSRDRGFTEAFF. In nucleotides, the CDR3 is TGTGCCAGCAGTTCTCGGGACAGGGGCTTCACTGAAGCTTTCTTT.

V gene TRBV4-2 combines with J gene TRBJ2-5; the D gene is possibly TRBD2 (6 bases). Looked up from germline, CDR1 is LGHNA and CDR2 is YNFKEQ. V gave up 1 base and J gave up 0 bases, with 9 bases separating them. The CDR3 spans 15 residues. The CDR3 bases are TGTGCCAGCAGCCAAGTCGGCGGGAACCAAGAGACCCAGTACTTC. Protein sequence: CASSQVGGNQETQYF.

CDR3: CAIRETGGNEKLFF. CDR3 in DNA: TGTGCCATCAGAGAGACAGGGGGGAATGAAAAACTGTTTTTT. The chain has TRBV10-3 and TRBJ1-4; 9 nucleotides align to TRBD1. The germline gives CDR1 ENHRY, CDR2 SYGVKD. V shed 6 bases and J 5 bases; nucleotides not matched to a gene: 4. The CDR3 length is 14 residues.